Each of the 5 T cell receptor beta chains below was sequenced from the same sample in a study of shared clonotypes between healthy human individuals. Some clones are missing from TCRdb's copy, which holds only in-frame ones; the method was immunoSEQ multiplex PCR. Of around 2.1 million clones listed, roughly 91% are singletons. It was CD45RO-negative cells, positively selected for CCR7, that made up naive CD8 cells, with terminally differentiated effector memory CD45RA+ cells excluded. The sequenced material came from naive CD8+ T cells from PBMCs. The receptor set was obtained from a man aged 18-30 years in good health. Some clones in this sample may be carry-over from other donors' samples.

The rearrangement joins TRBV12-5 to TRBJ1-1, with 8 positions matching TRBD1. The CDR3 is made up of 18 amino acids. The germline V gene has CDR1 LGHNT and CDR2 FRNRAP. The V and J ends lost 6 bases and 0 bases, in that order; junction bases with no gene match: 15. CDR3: CASGLQKPQGALNTEAFF. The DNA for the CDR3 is TGTGCTAGTGGACTACAAAAACCCCAGGGGGCGTTGAACACTGAAGCTTTCTTT. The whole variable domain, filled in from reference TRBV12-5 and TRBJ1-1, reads DARVTQTPRHKVTEMGQEVTMRCQPILGHNTVFWYRQTMMQGLELLAYFRNRAPLDDSGMPKDRFSAEMPDATLATLKIQPSEPRDSAVYFCASGLQKPQGALNTEAFFGQGTRLTVV.

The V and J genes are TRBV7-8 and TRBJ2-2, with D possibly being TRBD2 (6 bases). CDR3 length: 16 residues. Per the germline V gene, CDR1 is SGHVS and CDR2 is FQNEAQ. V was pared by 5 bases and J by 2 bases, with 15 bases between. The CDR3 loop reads CASSLAGGPNTGELFF. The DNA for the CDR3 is TGTGCCAGCAGCCTCGCCGGAGGGCCTAACACCGGGGAGCTGTTTTTT.

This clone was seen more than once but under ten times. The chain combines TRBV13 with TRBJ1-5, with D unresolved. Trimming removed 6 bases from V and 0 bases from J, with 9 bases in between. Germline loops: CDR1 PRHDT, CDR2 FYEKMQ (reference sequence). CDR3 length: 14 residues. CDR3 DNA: TGTGCCAGCAGTCTCGCCCCTAGCAATCAGCCCCAGCATTTT. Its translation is CASSLAPSNQPQHF. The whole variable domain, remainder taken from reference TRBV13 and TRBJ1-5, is AAGVIQSPRHLIKEKRETATLKCYPIPRHDTVYWYQQGPGQDPQFLISFYEKMQSDKGSIPDRFSAQQFSDYHSELNMSSLELGDSALYFCASSLAPSNQPQHFGDGTRLSIL.

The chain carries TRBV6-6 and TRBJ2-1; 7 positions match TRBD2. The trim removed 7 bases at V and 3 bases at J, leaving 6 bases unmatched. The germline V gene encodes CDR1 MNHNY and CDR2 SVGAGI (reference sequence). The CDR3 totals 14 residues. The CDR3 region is CASIGGSNYNEQFF. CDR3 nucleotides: TGTGCCAGCATCGGCGGGAGTAACTACAATGAGCAGTTCTTC.

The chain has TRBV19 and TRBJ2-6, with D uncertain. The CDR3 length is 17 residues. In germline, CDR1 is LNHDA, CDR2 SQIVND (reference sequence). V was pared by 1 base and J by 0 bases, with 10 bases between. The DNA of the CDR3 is TGTGCCAGTAGTATAGGGGGTAGATACTCTGGGGCCAACGTCCTGACTTTC. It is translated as CASSIGGRYSGANVLTF.